The clone carrying this T cell receptor (beta chain) was counted only a few times. These data belong to a study of patients and donors after allogeneic stem cell transplantation. TCRdb reprocessed the RT-PCR reads via MiXCR and lists one record per CDR3 protein. In the table there are about a million distinct CDR3 sequences, around 17% of which are singletons. This CDR3 region has 15 residues. Trimming took 6 bases from V and 5 from J; bases not matched to a gene: 10. Germline CDR1 is KGHSH and CDR2 is LQKENI. The TCR originated in a human donor who was either an allogeneic HSCT recipient or a stem cell or donor lymphocyte infusion donor (not recorded which). It is not recorded whose cells these are; they may come from a transplant donor. Material for sequencing was blood, either unsorted or a sorted T cell fraction (not recorded which). This chain connects TRBV18 to TRBJ2-5; TRBD1 matches at 9 bases. Here the CDR3 DNA reads TGTGCCAGCTCCTCCACGGACAGGGGAAAGGAGACCCAGTACTTC. This encodes CASSSTDRGKETQYF.